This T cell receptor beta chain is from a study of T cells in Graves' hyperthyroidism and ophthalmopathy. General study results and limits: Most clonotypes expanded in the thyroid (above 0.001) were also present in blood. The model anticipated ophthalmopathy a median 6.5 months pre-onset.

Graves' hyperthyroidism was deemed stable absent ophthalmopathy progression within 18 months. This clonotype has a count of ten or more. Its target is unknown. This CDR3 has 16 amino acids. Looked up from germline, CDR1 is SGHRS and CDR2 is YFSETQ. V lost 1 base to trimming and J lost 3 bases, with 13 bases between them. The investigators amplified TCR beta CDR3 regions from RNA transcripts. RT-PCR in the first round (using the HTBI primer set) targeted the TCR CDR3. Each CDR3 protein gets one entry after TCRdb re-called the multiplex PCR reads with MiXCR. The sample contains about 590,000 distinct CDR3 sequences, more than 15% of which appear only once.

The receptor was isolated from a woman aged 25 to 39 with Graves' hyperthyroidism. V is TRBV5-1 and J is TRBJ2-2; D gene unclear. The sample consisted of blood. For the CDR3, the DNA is TGCGCCAGCAGCTTGCATCCCATCCCGGACACCGGGGAGCTGTTTTTT. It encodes CASSLHPIPDTGELFF.